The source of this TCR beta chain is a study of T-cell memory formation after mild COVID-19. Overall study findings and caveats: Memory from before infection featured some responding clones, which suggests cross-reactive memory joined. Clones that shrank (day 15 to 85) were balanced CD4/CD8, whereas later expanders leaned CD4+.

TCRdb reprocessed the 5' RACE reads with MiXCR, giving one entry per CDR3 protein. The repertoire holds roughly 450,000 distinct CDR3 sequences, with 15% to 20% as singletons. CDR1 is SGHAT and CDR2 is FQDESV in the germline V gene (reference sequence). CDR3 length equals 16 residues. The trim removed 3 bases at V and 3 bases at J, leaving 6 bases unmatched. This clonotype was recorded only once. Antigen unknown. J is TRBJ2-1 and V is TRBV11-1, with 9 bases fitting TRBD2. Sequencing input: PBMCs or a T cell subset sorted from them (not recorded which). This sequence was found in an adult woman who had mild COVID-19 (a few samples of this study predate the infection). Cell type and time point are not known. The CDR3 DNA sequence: TGTGCCAGCAGCTTCGGAAGCGGGAGGAACTACAATGAGCAGTTCTTC. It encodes CASSFGSGRNYNEQFF.